This section outlines one T cell receptor (beta chain) sequence together with its context. Germline CDR1 SNHLY, CDR2 FYNNEI. This CDR3 has 14 residues. The junction had 3 bases not matched to a gene; V was cut back by 5 bases and J by 6 bases. In the authors' methods: Researchers report that nucleated cell counts were estimated from reference gene primer amplification. Generated by immunoSEQ multiplex PCR, the TCRdb table keeps only in-frame clones and is missing some. That table supplies the V and J calls and clone size; D and trimming were determined from the DNA. The table lists approximately 280,000 clones, around 86% of them singletons. This entry belongs to a study of blood T cell repertoires in COVID-19. On the study more broadly: Samples taken during acute and convalescent COVID-19 were collected in the United States, Italy and Spain. PBMCs, B-cell-depleted T cells, or T cells were the source of the cDNA or gDNA that made up the material.

The TCR was taken from a man aged 50 or older with acute or convalescent COVID-19. This sequence joins TRBV2 and TRBJ2-2; 10 bases are a match to TRBD2. Sequences were obtained from peripheral blood. DNA for the CDR3: TGTGCCAGCAGTCAGCGGGGGGGTTCCGGGGAGCTGTTTTTT. Encoded protein: CASSQRGGSGELFF.